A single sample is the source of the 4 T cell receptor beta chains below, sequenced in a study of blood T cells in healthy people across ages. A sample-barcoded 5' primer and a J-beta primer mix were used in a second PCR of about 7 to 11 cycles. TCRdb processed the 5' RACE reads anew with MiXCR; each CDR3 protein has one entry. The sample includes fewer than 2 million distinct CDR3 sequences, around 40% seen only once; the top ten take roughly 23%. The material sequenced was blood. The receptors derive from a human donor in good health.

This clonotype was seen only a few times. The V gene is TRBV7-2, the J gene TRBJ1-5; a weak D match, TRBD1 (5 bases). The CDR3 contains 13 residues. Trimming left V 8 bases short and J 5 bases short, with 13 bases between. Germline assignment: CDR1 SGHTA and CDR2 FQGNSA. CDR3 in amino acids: CASREGNHQPQHF. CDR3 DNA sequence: TGTGCCAGCCGTGAGGGGAATCATCAGCCCCAGCATTTT.

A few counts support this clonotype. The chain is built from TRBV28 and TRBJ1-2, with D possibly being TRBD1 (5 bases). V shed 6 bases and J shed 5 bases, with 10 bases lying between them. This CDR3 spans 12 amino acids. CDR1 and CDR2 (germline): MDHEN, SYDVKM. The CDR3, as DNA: TGTGCCAGCAGGCCGGGGCCATATGGCTACACCTTC. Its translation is CASRPGPYGYTF.

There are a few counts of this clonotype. Here the CDR3 DNA reads TGTGCCAGCAGCTTAGATTACCTAGCGGGGGGGAGAGGGGACGAGCAGTACTTC. Translation gives CASSLDYLAGGRGDEQYF. The chain employs TRBV7-2 and TRBJ2-7; 12 bases align to TRBD2. Germline V gives CDR1 SGHTA, CDR2 FQGNSA. The trim removed 1 base at V and 5 bases at J, leaving 12 bases unmatched. This CDR3 comprises 18 residues.

The CDR3 is CASSLGLGNDEQFF. CDR3 nucleotide sequence: TGTGCCAGCAGTTTAGGGCTAGGTAACGATGAGCAGTTCTTC. The V gene is TRBV12-3 or TRBV12-4, the J gene TRBJ2-1; no clear D. This CDR3 is built from 14 residues. V lost 1 base and J lost 8, with 12 bases in between.